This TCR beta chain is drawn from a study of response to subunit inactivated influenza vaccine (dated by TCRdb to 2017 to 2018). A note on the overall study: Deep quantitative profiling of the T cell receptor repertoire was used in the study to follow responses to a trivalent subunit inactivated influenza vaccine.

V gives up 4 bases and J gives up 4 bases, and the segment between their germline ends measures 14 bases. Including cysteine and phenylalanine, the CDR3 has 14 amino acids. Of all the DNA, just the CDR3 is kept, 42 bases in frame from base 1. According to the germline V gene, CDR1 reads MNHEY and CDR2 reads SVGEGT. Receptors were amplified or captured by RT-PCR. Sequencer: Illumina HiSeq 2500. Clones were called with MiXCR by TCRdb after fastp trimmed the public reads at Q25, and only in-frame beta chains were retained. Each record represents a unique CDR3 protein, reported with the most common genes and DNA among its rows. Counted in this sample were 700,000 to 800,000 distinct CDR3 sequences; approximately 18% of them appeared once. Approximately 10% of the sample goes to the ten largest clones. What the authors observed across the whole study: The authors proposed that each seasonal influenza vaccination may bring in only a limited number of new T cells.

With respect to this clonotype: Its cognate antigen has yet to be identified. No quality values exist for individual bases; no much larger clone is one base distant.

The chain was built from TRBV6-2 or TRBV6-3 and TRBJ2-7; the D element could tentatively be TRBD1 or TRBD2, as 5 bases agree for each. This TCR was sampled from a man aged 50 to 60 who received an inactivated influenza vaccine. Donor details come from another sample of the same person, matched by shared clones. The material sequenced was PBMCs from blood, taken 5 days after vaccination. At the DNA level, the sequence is TGTGCCAGCAGTTGGGGGAGTGGGGGATACGAGCAGTACTTC. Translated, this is CASSWGSGGYEQYF.